This T cell receptor beta chain was sequenced during a study of blood T cells in healthy people across ages. Each donor supplied roughly 10 milliliters of peripheral blood. V trimming: 5 bases; J trimming: 3 bases; junction bases outside the gene matches: 3. Germline CDR1 SGHTA, CDR2 FQGNSA. The CDR3 runs 13 residues. Overall study results and limits: Naive CD4+ cells and diversity were both higher in long-lived donors than in aged donors.

This clonotype has a count of ten or more. The antigen remains undetermined. Through a sample-barcoded 5' primer and a J-beta primer mix, a second PCR was run for 7 to 11 cycles. From the 5' RACE reads, TCRdb called clonotypes with MiXCR, one entry per CDR3 protein. The data contain 600,000 or so distinct CDR3 sequences, more than 20% of them singletons. The clonotype was recovered from an older man in good health. Specimen: blood. The chain recombines TRBV7-2 with TRBJ2-5, with TRBD1 matching 7 bases. The CDR3 loop reads CASSQGQKETQYF. Here the CDR3 DNA reads TGTGCCAGCAGCCAGGGACAGAAAGAGACCCAGTACTTC.